Here is one T cell receptor (beta chain) with its context. Its antigen remains unidentified. The sample comes from a study of OX40 agonist ivuxolimab in advanced cancers. The study's findings and limits: Specificity for antigen went undetermined in the expanded peripheral T cells.

Sequenced by immunoSEQ multiplex PCR; TCRdb stores in-frame clones only, minus some. The sample has some 11,000 clones; about 83% are singletons. Patients had blood sampled at baseline and again on cycle 4 day 1 and cycle 7 day 1. This CDR3 spans 18 amino acids. V was shortened by 5 bases and J by 0 bases, with 17 bases between the two germline ends. The chain couples TRBV23-1 to TRBJ1-6; the D gene is possibly TRBD1 (5 bases). TRBV23-1 is assigned to the ORF class and has an uncertain function. The origin of this receptor is an adult with an advanced solid tumor such as melanoma, head and neck, liver or kidney cancer. The source material was CD4+ or CD8+ T cells sorted from blood, sampled in a trial of the OX40 agonist ivuxolimab. DNA of the CDR3: TGCGCCAGCAGTAACCGGTTGGGACCTAGCTCCTATAATTCACCCCTCCACTTT. As protein: CASSNRLGPSSYNSPLHF.